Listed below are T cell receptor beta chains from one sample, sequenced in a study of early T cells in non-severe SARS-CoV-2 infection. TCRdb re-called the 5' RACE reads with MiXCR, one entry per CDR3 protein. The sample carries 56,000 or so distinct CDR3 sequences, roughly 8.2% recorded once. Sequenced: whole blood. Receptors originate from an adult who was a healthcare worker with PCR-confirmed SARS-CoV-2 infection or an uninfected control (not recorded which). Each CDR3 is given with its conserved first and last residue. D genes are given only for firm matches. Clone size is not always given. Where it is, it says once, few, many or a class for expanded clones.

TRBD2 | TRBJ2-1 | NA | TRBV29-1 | CSVEGMGTSGYEQFF | TGCAGCGTTGAAGGGATGGGGACTAGCGGGTATGAGCAGTTCTTC
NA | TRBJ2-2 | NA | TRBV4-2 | CASSQTGLELFF | TGTGCCAGCAGCCAGACCGGATTGGAGCTGTTTTTT
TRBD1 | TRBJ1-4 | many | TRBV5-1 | CASSTGQGTEKLFF | TGCGCCAGCAGCACGGGACAGGGAACTGAAAAACTGTTTTTT
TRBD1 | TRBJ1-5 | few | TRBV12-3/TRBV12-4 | CASTPPGTVNQPQHF | TGTGCCAGCACCCCCCCCGGGACAGTCAATCAGCCCCAGCATTTT
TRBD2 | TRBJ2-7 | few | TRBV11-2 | CASSFLLVAGGPYEQYF | TGTGCCAGCAGCTTTCTCCTCGTGGCGGGGGGACCCTACGAGCAGTACTTC
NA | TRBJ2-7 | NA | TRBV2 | CASYGGDEQYF | TGTGCCAGCTATGGCGGTGACGAGCAGTACTTC
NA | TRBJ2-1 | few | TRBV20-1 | CRSGPINNEQFF | TGCAGATCGGGACCGATTAACAATGAGCAGTTCTTC
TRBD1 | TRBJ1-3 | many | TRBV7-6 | CASTAGTGWDTIYF | TGTGCCAGCACCGCCGGGACAGGTTGGGACACCATATATTTT
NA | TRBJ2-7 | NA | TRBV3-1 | CASSQAGGEQYF | TGTGCCAGCAGCCAAGCAGGGGGGGAGCAGTACTTC
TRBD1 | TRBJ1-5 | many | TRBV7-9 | CASSQGARGNQPQHF | TGTGCCAGCAGCCAGGGGGCGCGAGGCAATCAGCCCCAGCATTTT
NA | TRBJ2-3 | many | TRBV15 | CATSRSTGGDAVDTQYF | TGTGCCACCAGCAGATCCACCGGAGGGGACGCGGTTGATACGCAGTATTTT
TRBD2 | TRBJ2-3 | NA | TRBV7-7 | CASSLAGGPGDTQYF | TGTGCTAGCAGCCTAGCGGGAGGGCCGGGAGATACGCAGTATTTT
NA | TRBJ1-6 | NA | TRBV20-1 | CSATRDGNNSPLHF | TGCAGTGCTACCCGGGACGGCAATAATTCACCCCTCCACTTT
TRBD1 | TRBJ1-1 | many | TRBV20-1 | CSVIRPQGADTEAFF | TGCAGTGTGATCCGCCCACAGGGGGCTGACACTGAAGCTTTCTTT
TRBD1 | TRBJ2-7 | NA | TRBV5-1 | CASSFDRERYEQYF | TGCGCCAGCAGCTTCGACAGGGAGCGGTACGAGCAGTACTTC
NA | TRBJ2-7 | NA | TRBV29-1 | CSVVAGSSYEQYF | TGCAGCGTTGTTGCAGGGAGCTCCTACGAGCAGTACTTC
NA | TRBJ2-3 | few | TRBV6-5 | CASSSPNWRTDTQYF | TGTGCCAGCAGTTCCCCTAACTGGCGCACAGATACGCAGTATTTT
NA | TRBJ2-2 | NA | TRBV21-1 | CASSSTVYTGELFF | TGTGCCAGCAGCTCGACAGTTTACACCGGGGAGCTGTTTTTT
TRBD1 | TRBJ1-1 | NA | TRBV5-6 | CASSLLGQGRGEAFF | TGTGCCAGCAGCTTGCTCGGACAGGGGCGGGGTGAAGCTTTCTTT
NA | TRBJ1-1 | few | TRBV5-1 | CASSWDPRTRTEAFF | TGCGCCAGCAGCTGGGACCCCAGGACGAGAACTGAAGCTTTCTTT
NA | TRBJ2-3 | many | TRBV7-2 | CASSPRVLITDTQYF | TGTGCCAGCAGCCCAAGGGTACTTATCACAGATACGCAGTATTTT
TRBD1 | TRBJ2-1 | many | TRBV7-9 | CASRPTGTDEQFF | TGTGCCAGCAGGCCGACAGGGACGGATGAGCAGTTCTTC
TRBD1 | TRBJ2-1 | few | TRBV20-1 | CSARDSQGAGNEQFF | TGCAGTGCTAGAGATTCGCAGGGGGCTGGAAATGAGCAGTTCTTC
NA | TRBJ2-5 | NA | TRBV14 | CASSPPTTPYQETQYF | TGTGCCAGCAGCCCTCCGACGACACCGTACCAAGAGACCCAGTACTTC
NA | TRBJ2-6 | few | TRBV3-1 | CASSQLPGPGANVLTF | TGTGCCAGCAGCCAATTGCCAGGTCCTGGGGCCAACGTCCTGACTTTC
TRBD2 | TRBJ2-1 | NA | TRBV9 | CASSADGTTSNEQFF | TGTGCCAGCAGCGCGGACGGGACTACAAGCAATGAGCAGTTCTTC
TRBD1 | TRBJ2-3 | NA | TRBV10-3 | CAIGGQGSADTQYF | TGTGCCATCGGGGGACAGGGGTCTGCAGATACGCAGTATTTT
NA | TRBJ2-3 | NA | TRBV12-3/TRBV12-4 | CASSTPDTQYF | TGTGCCAGCAGTACCCCAGATACGCAGTATTTT
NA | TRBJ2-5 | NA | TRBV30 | CAWSDQQETQYF | TGTGCCTGGAGCGATCAGCAAGAGACCCAGTACTTC
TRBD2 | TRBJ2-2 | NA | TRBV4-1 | CASSQVAGGPRELFF | TGCGCCAGCAGCCAAGTCGCGGGGGGGCCCCGGGAGCTGTTTTTT
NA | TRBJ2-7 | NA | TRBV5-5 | CASTTLQGRGYEQYF | TGTGCCAGCACCACCCTACAGGGAAGAGGTTACGAGCAGTACTTC
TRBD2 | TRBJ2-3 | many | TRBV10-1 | CASSSGRGHTADTQYF | TGCGCCAGCAGTTCCGGGAGGGGACACACGGCAGATACGCAGTATTTT
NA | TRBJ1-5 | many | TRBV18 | CASSPSGGTSNQPQHF | TGTGCCAGCTCACCATCCGGCGGGACAAGTAATCAGCCCCAGCATTTT
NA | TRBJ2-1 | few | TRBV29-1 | CSVGGRSSHEQFF | TGCAGCGTTGGGGGTAGGTCGTCCCATGAGCAGTTCTTC
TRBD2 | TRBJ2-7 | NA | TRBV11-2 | CASSLWSGGSYEQYF | TGTGCCAGCAGCTTATGGAGCGGGGGTTCCTACGAGCAGTACTTC
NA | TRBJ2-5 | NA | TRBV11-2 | CASSLREETQYF | TGTGCCAGCAGCTTAAGGGAAGAGACCCAGTACTTC
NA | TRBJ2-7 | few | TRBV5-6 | CASSLESTYEQYF | TGTGCCAGCAGCTTGGAGAGTACCTACGAGCAGTACTTC
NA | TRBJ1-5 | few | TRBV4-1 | CASSLQESDQPQHF | TGCGCCAGCAGCCTCCAGGAATCGGATCAGCCCCAGCATTTT
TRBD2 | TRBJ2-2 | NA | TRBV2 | CASSAIRTSGGSGELFF | TGTGCCAGCAGTGCAATACGGACTAGCGGGGGATCTGGGGAGCTGTTTTTT
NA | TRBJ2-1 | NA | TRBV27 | CASSPAMGERYNEQFF | TGTGCCAGCAGCCCCGCTATGGGGGAGAGGTACAATGAGCAGTTCTTC
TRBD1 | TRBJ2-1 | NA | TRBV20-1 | CSATDRDPYNEQFF | TGCAGTGCTACAGACAGGGACCCGTACAATGAGCAGTTCTTC
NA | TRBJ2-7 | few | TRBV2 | CASSEGSGGSYEQYF | TGTGCCAGCAGTGAAGGATCGGGTGGCTCCTACGAGCAGTACTTC
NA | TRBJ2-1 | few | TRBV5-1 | CASSLRWGAARDEQFF | TGCGCCAGCAGCTTGCGATGGGGGGCAGCGAGGGATGAGCAGTTCTTC
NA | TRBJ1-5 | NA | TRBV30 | CAWSFGGGNQPQHF | TGTGCCTGGAGTTTTGGGGGTGGGAATCAGCCCCAGCATTTT
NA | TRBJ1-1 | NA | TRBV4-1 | CASSSVGGGGTEVFF | TGCGCCAGCAGCTCCGTCGGGGGAGGCGGCACTGAAGTTTTCTTT
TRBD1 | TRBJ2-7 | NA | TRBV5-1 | CASSVGTGVGYEQYF | TGCGCCAGCAGCGTAGGGACAGGGGTGGGCTACGAGCAGTACTTC
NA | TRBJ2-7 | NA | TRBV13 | CASSSGLSPYEQYF | TGTGCCAGCAGCTCGGGTCTTTCCCCCTACGAGCAGTACTTC
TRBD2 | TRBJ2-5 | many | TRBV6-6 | CASSLGLASKMVETQYF | TGTGCCAGCAGCCTGGGACTAGCGTCTAAGATGGTGGAGACCCAGTACTTC
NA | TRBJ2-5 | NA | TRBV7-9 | CASSLLEGGKTQYF | TGTGCCAGCAGCTTACTCGAGGGGGGAAAGACCCAGTACTTC
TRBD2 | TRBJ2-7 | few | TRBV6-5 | CASSPLAGGLHEQYF | TGTGCCAGCAGTCCACTAGCGGGAGGGCTGCACGAGCAGTACTTC
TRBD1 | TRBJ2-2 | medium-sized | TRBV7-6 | CASSLAPGTVTTGELFF | TGTGCCAGCAGCTTAGCGCCCGGGACAGTCACTACCGGGGAGCTGTTTTTT
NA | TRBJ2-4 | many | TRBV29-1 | CSVFVGPGLNIQYF | TGCAGCGTTTTCGTTGGTCCGGGCCTGAACATTCAGTACTTC
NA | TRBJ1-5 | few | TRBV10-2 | CASSPRTENQPQHF | TGCGCCAGCAGTCCCAGGACAGAAAATCAGCCCCAGCATTTT